The clone carrying this TCR beta chain is a singleton in its sample. Its antigen is not identified. Germline CDR1 and CDR2: SNHLY and FYNNEI. With V trimmed by 3 bases and J by 9 bases, 5 bases remained unmatched. The CDR3 covers 13 residues. The treatment denotes: roughly nine-day PBMC culture with coronavirus spike peptide pools or control peptides (ViraFEST assay). This sample stems from a study of vaccination and CD4 T cells after COVID-19. Cultured CD4+ T cell DNA underwent sequencing with the Oncomine TCR Beta short-read assay. In TCRdb, the PCR reads were re-called with MiXCR into one record per CDR3 protein. Of 20,000 to 30,000 distinct CDR3 sequences in the sample, about 40% were seen once.

V and J are TRBV2 and TRBJ2-4; 7 bases are shared with TRBD2. This sequence originates from a human donor who had recovered from COVID-19. Sequences were obtained from CD4+ T cells from blood, cultured in vitro. The CDR3 sequence is CASSEFREGIQYF. The CDR3 nucleotides are TGTGCCAGCAGTGAGTTTAGGGAGGGCATTCAGTACTTC.